The next 7 T cell receptor beta chains were all read from a single sample in a study of prognosis after radiotherapy for stage I lung cancer. CDR3 of TCR beta was amplified from genomic DNA via a two-round multiplex PCR. First-round PCR used primers specific to each TRBV and TRBJ gene. Each CDR3 protein gets one entry after TCRdb re-called the multiplex PCR reads with MiXCR. The sample lists some 34,000 distinct CDR3 sequences, 30% to 35% occurring once. The source was PBMCs, collected before or after stereotactic body radiation therapy (not recorded which). Source of these receptors: a donor of 50 years or more with non-small cell lung cancer.

By share, this clonotype ranks as medium-sized. This chain links TRBV2 with TRBJ2-7; D remains unclear. The CDR3 consists of 13 residues. V gave up 6 bases and J gave up 0 bases, with 9 bases separating them. Germline CDR1 is SNHLY and CDR2 is FYNNEI. The CDR3 here is CASSPVGSYEQYF. The CDR3 bases are TGTGCCAGCAGCCCTGTGGGCTCCTACGAGCAGTACTTC.

In its sample, this clonotype was seen once. The chain is built from TRBV12-3 or TRBV12-4 and TRBJ2-6; D possibly uses TRBD1 or TRBD2 (5 bases each). The CDR3 has 14 amino acids. V lost 6 bases to trimming and J lost 17 bases, with 23 bases between them. This chain's CDR3 is CASSLLRGVTSMTF. CDR3 sequence (DNA): TGTGCCAGCAGCCTACTGAGGGGCGTTACATCCATGACTTTC.

This clonotype was detected many times. The chain combines TRBV7-2 with TRBJ1-4; D is unresolved. From germline, CDR1 is SGHTA and CDR2 FQGNSA. The CDR3 spans 15 residues. V dropped 2 bases and J dropped 1 base, with 8 bases sitting between them. CDR3 residues: CASSLRYGTNEKLFF. The CDR3 region has the DNA TGTGCCAGCAGCTTACGTTATGGAACTAATGAAAAACTGTTTTTT.

This clonotype occurred many times. The chain combines TRBV20-1 with TRBJ2-7; D perhaps matches TRBD1 (6 bases). V was clipped by 8 bases and J by 3 bases, with 11 bases between them. CDR3 length: 11 amino acids. The germline V gene has CDR1 DFQATT and CDR2 SNEGSKA (reference sequence). Written as DNA, the CDR3 is TGCAGTTTACAGGGTTTCTACGAGCAGTACTTC. Encoded protein: CSLQGFYEQYF.

This clonotype showed up many times. This chain connects TRBV5-1 to TRBJ1-1; unclear D gene. Trimming cost V 0 bases and J 3 bases, with 9 bases left between them. The CDR3 runs 14 residues. Germline CDR1 SGHRS, CDR2 YFSETQ. The DNA of the CDR3 is TGCGCCAGCAGCTTGGAGGGTCGGGACACTGAAGCTTTCTTT. This sequence encodes CASSLEGRDTEAFF. The full variable domain, in which reference TRBV5-1 and TRBJ1-1 provide the parts outside the CDR3, is KAGVTQTPRYLIKTRGQQVTLSCSPISGHRSVSWYQQTPGQGLQFLFEYFSETQRNKGNFPGRFSGRQFSNSRSEMNVSTLELGDSALYLCASSLEGRDTEAFFGQGTRLTVV.

At least ten counts were recorded for this clonotype. V usage is TRBV11-2 and J usage is TRBJ1-1; D unclear. The CDR3 runs 13 residues. V shed 1 base and J shed 0 bases, with 3 bases lying between them. In germline, CDR1 is SGHAT, CDR2 FQNNGV. CDR3: CASSLGVNTEAFF. The DNA of the CDR3 is TGTGCCAGCAGCTTAGGTGTGAACACTGAAGCTTTCTTT.

The sample holds many counts of this clonotype. V is TRBV6-1 and J is TRBJ1-3; D is undetermined. This CDR3 region has 15 residues. The ends were cut back, 6 bases at V and 3 bases at J, with 15 bases in the middle. The germline CDR1 and CDR2 sequences are MNHNS and SASEGT. The CDR3 DNA reads as TGTGCCAGCAGCCGCCTTCTAAAGAGTGGAAACACCATATATTTT. Translated, it gives CASSRLLKSGNTIYF.